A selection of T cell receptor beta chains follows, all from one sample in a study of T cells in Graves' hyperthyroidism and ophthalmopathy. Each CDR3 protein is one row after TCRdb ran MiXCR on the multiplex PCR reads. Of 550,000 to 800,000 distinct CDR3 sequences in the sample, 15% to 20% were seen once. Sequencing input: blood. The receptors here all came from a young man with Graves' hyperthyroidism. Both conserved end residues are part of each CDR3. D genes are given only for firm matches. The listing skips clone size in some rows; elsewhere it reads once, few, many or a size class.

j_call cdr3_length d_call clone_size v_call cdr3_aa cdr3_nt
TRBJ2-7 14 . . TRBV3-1 CASSQGILLGEQYF TGTGCCAGCAGCCAAGGGATCCTCCTGGGAGAGCAGTACTTC
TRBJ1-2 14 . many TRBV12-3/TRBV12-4 CASSLPGVTDGYTF TGTGCCAGCAGTTTACCAGGGGTCACTGATGGCTACACCTTC
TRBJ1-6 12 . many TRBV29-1 CSVGERDSPLHF TGCAGCGTTGGGGAGAGGGATTCACCCCTCCACTTT
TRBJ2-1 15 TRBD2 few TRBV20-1 CSARDLGLVGDEQFF TGCAGTGCTAGAGATCTTGGACTAGTGGGGGATGAGCAGTTCTTC
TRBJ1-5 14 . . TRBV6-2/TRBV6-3 CASTEGGVRQPQHF TGTGCCAGCACCGAGGGGGGGGTACGGCAGCCCCAGCATTTT
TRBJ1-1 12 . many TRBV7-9 CASSPHDTEAFF TGTGCCAGCAGCCCCCACGACACTGAAGCTTTCTTT
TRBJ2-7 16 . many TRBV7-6 CASSSLRGVGSYEQYF TGTGCCAGCAGCTCCCTCCGGGGAGTTGGGTCCTACGAGCAGTACTTC
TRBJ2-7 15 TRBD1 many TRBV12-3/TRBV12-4 CASSSGTGGRYEQYF TGTGCCAGCAGCTCTGGGACAGGGGGTAGGTACGAGCAGTACTTC
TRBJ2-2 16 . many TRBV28 CASRRGRELYTGELFF TGTGCCAGCAGACGGGGCAGGGAATTGTACACCGGGGAGCTGTTTTTT
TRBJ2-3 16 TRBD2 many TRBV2 CASSDRLADGTDTQYF TGTGCCAGCAGTGACCGGCTAGCGGATGGCACAGATACGCAGTATTTT
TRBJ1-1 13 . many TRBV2 CASARAPHTEAFF TGTGCCAGCGCCAGGGCGCCCCACACTGAAGCTTTCTTT
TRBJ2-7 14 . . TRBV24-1 CATSDSRDNYEQYF TGTGCCACCAGTGATTCCAGGGACAACTACGAGCAGTACTTC
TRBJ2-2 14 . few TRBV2 CASSGGANTGELFF TGTGCCAGCAGTGGCGGCGCTAACACCGGGGAGCTGTTTTTT
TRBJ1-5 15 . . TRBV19 CASGGRTFSNQPQHF TGTGCCAGCGGGGGACGGACTTTTAGCAATCAGCCCCAGCATTTT
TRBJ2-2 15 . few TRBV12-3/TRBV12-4 CASSPLGGRSGELFF TGTGCCAGCAGTCCCTTGGGGGGCCGGAGCGGGGAGCTGTTTTTT
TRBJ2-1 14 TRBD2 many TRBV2 CASSGLAGGREQFF TGTGCCAGCAGTGGACTAGCGGGAGGCCGTGAGCAGTTCTTC
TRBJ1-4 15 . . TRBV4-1 CASSQDSGLNEKLFF TGCGCCAGCAGCCAAGATTCGGGGCTTAATGAAAAACTGTTTTTT
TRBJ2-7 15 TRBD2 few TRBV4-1 CASSQVPSGKYEQYF TGCGCCAGCAGCCAAGTCCCTAGCGGGAAGTACGAGCAGTACTTC
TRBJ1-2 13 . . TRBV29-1 CSVEESGPWGYTF TGCAGCGTTGAAGAGTCAGGCCCGTGGGGCTACACCTTC
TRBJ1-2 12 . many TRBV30 CAWSTGNYGYTF TGTGCCTGGAGCACAGGAAACTATGGCTACACCTTC
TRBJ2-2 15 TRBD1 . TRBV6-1 CASSYAQGATGELFF TGTGCCAGCAGTTACGCGCAGGGGGCTACCGGGGAGCTGTTTTTT
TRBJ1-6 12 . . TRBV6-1 CASSRGVEPLHF TGTGCCAGCAGTCGGGGGGTAGAACCCCTCCACTTT
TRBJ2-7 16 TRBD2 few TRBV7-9 CASRRGGAGVSNEQYF TGTGCCAGCAGACGCGGGGGAGCGGGAGTATCGAACGAGCAGTACTTC
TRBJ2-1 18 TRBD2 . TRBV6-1 CANSGGTSAASSYNEQFF TGTGCCAACAGTGGCGGGACTAGCGCCGCGAGCTCCTACAATGAGCAGTTCTTC
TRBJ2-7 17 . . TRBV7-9 CASSLAGVVAESYEQYF TGTGCCAGCAGCTTAGCCGGCGTCGTAGCGGAATCCTACGAGCAGTACTTC
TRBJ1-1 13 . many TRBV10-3 CAITTTANTEAFF TGTGCCATCACCACGACAGCGAACACTGAAGCTTTCTTT
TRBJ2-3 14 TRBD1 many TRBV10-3 CAISVTGGGDTQYF TGTGCCATCAGTGTGACAGGGGGTGGAGATACGCAGTATTTT
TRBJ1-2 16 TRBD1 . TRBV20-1 CSAALGRDRVGYGYTF TGCAGTGCTGCCCTTGGGAGAGACAGGGTTGGATATGGCTACACCTTC
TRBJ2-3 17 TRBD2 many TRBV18 CASSPRGTIDTTDTQYF TGTGCCAGCTCACCGCGAGGGACTATCGACACCACAGATACGCAGTATTTT
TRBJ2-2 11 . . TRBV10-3 CAISNTGELFF TGTGCCATCAGCAACACCGGGGAGCTGTTTTTT
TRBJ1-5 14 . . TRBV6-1 CASSPSLSGQPQHF TGTGCCAGCAGTCCCTCTCTCTCGGGTCAGCCCCAGCATTTT
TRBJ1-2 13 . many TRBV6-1 CASRLPGGRGYTF TGTGCCAGCAGGCTGCCGGGAGGAAGGGGCTACACCTTC
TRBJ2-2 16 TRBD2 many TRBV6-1 CASTPGLAGLGGELFF TGTGCCAGCACCCCGGGACTAGCGGGCCTCGGCGGGGAGCTGTTTTTT
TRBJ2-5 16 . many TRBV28 CASSLYPTGPYGTQYF TGTGCCAGCAGTTTATACCCGACAGGACCTTACGGGACCCAGTACTTC
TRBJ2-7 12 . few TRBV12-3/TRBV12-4 CASSFEEYEQYF TGTGCCAGCAGTTTCGAGGAGTACGAGCAGTACTTC
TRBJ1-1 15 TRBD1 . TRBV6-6 CASSYLGQENTEAFF TGTGCCAGCAGTTATTTAGGACAGGAGAACACTGAAGCTTTCTTT
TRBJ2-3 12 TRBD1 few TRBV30 CAWDRGIDTQYF TGTGCCTGGGACAGGGGCATAGATACGCAGTATTTT
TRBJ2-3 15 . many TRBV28 CASNAGVRSTDTQYF TGTGCCAGCAACGCTGGCGTACGGAGCACAGATACGCAGTATTTT
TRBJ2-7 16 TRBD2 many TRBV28 CASSDRGSSGSYEQYF TGTGCCAGCAGCGACCGGGGGTCTAGCGGTTCCTACGAGCAGTACTTC
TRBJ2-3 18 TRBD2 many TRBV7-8 CASSLGWTSGSSGNTQYF TGTGCCAGCAGCTTGGGCTGGACTAGCGGGTCCTCCGGGAATACGCAGTATTTT
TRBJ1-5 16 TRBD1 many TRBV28 CASSSPRTGGYQPQHF TGTGCCAGCAGTTCCCCCCGGACAGGGGGCTATCAGCCCCAGCATTTT
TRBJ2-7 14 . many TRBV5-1 CASREPQDPYEQYF TGCGCCAGCAGAGAACCACAGGACCCATACGAGCAGTACTTC
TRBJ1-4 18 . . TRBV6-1 CASSYSPSEIATNEKLFF TGTGCCAGCAGTTACAGCCCTTCGGAGATTGCAACTAATGAAAAACTGTTTTTT
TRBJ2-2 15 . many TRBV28 CASSLVAVNTGELFF TGTGCCAGCAGTTTAGTAGCGGTTAACACCGGGGAGCTGTTTTTT
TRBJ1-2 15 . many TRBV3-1 CASTPRGTGNYGYTF TGTGCCAGCACGCCAAGGGGGACCGGTAACTATGGCTACACCTTC
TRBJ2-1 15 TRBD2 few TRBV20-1 CSAIGTSGSYNEQFF TGCAGTGCTATCGGGACTAGCGGTTCTTACAATGAGCAGTTCTTC
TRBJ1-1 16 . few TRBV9 CASSGFTDDAQTEAFF TGTGCCAGCAGCGGATTTACGGACGACGCACAAACTGAAGCTTTCTTT
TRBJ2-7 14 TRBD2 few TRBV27 CASYPPGLVHEQYF TGTGCCAGCTACCCTCCGGGACTAGTCCACGAGCAGTACTTC
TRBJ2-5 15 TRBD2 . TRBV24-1 CATSDLRAGEETQYF TGTGCCACCAGTGATTTGCGGGCGGGGGAAGAGACCCAGTACTTC
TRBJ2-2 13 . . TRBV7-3 CASSLMQSGELFF TGTGCCAGCAGCTTAATGCAGTCCGGGGAGCTGTTTTTT
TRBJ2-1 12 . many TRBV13 CASSQVMNEQFF TGTGCCAGCAGCCAGGTGATGAATGAGCAGTTCTTC
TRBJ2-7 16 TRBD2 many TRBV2 CASRPSGRGLSYEQYF TGTGCCAGCAGGCCTAGCGGGAGAGGGCTCTCCTACGAGCAGTACTTC